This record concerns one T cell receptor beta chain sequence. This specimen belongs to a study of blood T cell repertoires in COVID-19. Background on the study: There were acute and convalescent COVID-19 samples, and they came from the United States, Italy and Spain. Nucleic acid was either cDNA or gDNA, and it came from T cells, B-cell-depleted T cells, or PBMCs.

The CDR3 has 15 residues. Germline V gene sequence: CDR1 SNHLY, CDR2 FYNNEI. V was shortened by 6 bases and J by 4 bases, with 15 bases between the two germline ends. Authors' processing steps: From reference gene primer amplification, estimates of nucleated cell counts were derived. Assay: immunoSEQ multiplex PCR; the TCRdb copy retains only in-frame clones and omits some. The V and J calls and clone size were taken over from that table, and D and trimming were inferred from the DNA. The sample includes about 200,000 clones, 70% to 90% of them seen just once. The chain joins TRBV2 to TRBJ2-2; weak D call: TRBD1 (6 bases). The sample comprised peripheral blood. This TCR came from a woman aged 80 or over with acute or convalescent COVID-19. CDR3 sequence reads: CASRGYGQFTGELFF. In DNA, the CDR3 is TGTGCCAGCAGGGGGTACGGACAGTTCACCGGGGAGCTGTTTTTT. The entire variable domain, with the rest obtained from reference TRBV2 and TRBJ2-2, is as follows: EPEVTQTPSHQVTQMGQEVILRCVPISNHLYFYWYRQILGQKVEFLVSFYNNEISEKSEIFDDQFSVERPDGSNFTLKIRSTKLEDSAMYFCASRGYGQFTGELFFGEGSRLTVL.